Listed here are 14 T cell receptor beta chains from one sample, sequenced in a study of radiation and T cells in renal cell carcinoma. The time point: blood 2 weeks post-SBRT. Treatment: 15 Gy SBRT to primary tumor, nephrectomy 4 weeks later. Here immunoSEQ multiplex PCR was the method, and the copy in TCRdb shows in-frame clones only, minus some. Of roughly 130,000 clones listed, approximately 90% are singletons. Here the sequenced sample was blood, taken from a patient whose treatment included radiotherapy and nephrectomy. The receptors were sampled from a woman aged 65 to 85 with renal cell carcinoma.

The chain links TRBV4-1 to TRBJ2-2, with D unresolved. Germline V gives CDR1 MGHRA, CDR2 YSYEKL. Trimming left V 0 bases short and J 3 bases short, with 8 bases between. The CDR3 sequence is 15 residues long. CDR3 in amino acids: CASSQEGLYTGELFF. Here the CDR3 DNA reads TGCGCCAGCAGCCAAGAAGGGCTGTACACCGGGGAGCTGTTTTTT.

V usage is TRBV30 and J usage is TRBJ2-5; D perhaps matches TRBD2 (6 bases). V was pared by 0 bases and J by 1 base, with 15 bases between. This CDR3 region has 16 residues. Per germline, CDR1 GTSNPN and CDR2 SVGIG (reference sequence). In DNA, the CDR3 is TGTGCCTGGAGTGTTCCGATCGGGAGCGGCCAAGAGACCCAGTACTTC. Its protein is CAWSVPIGSGQETQYF.

The chain joins TRBV7-2 to TRBJ1-6, with 8 nucleotides matching TRBD1. This CDR3 is 16 amino acids long. Looked up from germline, CDR1 is SGHTA and CDR2 is FQGNSA. V shed 5 bases and J 4 bases; nucleotides not matched to a gene: 7. The CDR3 DNA reads TGTGCCAGCAGCCAGACAGGGGAGGGATATAATTCACCCCTCCACTTT. Protein: CASSQTGEGYNSPLHF.

V gene TRBV14 combines with J gene TRBJ1-6; no definite D call. Germline CDR1 and CDR2: SGHDN and FVKESK. This CDR3 is built from 14 residues. Trimming took 0 bases from V and 7 from J, leaving 7 bases between them. CDR3 loop: CASSQETQNSPLHF. The DNA for the CDR3 is TGTGCCAGCAGCCAAGAAACGCAGAATTCACCCCTCCACTTT.

The gene calls are TRBV7-9 and TRBJ1-6, with TRBD1 matching over 7 bases. Germline lookup yields CDR1 SEHNR and CDR2 FQNEAQ (reference sequence). Trimming took 3 bases from V and 8 from J; bases not matched to a gene: 7. The CDR3 consists of 15 residues. In nucleotides, the CDR3 is TGTGCCAGCAGCTTCTATACAGGGGTAGATTCACCCCTCCACTTT. It codes for CASSFYTGVDSPLHF.

The J gene is TRBJ1-2, the V gene TRBV6-5, with TRBD1 matching 8 bases. The length of the CDR3 is 13 residues. The V segment lost 6 bases and the J segment 8 bases; nucleotides outside the gene matches: 8. In germline, CDR1 is MNHEY, CDR2 SVGAGI. Here the CDR3 reads CASRAPRGRGYTF. Written as DNA, the CDR3 is TGTGCCAGCAGGGCCCCCAGGGGGCGCGGCTACACCTTC.

The chain joins TRBV9 to TRBJ2-2; no definite D call. The CDR3 contains 16 residues. Germline-derived CDR1 and CDR2 are SGDLS and YYNGEE. V was trimmed by 1 base and J by 1 base, leaving 11 bases between them. In DNA, the CDR3 is TGTGCCAGCAGCGTAAATTCGCGAAAGAACACCGGGGAGCTGTTTTTT. As protein: CASSVNSRKNTGELFF.

The genes are TRBV5-5 and TRBJ1-2, with D possibly TRBD1 on 6 matching bases. V lost 2 bases to trimming and J lost 3 bases, with 14 bases between them. Germline V gene sequence: CDR1 SGHKS, CDR2 YYEKEE (reference sequence). The CDR3 extends over 15 amino acids. CDR3 amino acids: CASSLPGQRDYGYTF. Here the CDR3 DNA reads TGTGCCAGCAGCTTACCCGGACAGAGGGACTATGGCTACACCTTC.

A single count supports this clone. The CDR3, as DNA: TGTGCCAGCAGTGAAAGCGGGGCCCTAGGGAATGAGCAGTTCTTC. The encoded protein is CASSESGALGNEQFF. The chain links TRBV2 to TRBJ2-1, with TRBD2 identical over 7 bases. The CDR3 totals 15 residues. V was pared by 2 bases and J by 7 bases, with 8 bases of the junction left unmatched. Germline CDR1 SNHLY, CDR2 FYNNEI.

The chain combines TRBV15 with TRBJ2-7; no reliable D call. This CDR3 has 12 residues. Germline V gene lookup returns CDR1 LNHNV and CDR2 YYDKDF (reference sequence). Trimming stripped 0 bases from V and 5 bases from J, with 5 bases between. The CDR3 spells CATSRDWDEQYF. CDR3 nucleotide sequence: TGTGCCACCAGCAGAGATTGGGACGAGCAGTACTTC.

This clone came up once. The chain links TRBV19 to TRBJ1-5; 8 bases line up with TRBD1. Per the germline V gene, CDR1 is LNHDA and CDR2 is SQIVND (reference sequence). After removal of 1 base from V and 1 base from J, the junction contained 6 bases not matched to a gene. This CDR3 is built from 17 residues. CDR3 region: CASSIVSRGLSNQPQHF. The CDR3 DNA reads as TGTGCCAGTAGTATAGTTAGCAGGGGGCTCAGCAATCAGCCCCAGCATTTT.

The chain employs TRBV28 and TRBJ1-2; TRBD1 might be the D (6 bases). The CDR3 runs 13 residues. CDR1 is MDHEN and CDR2 is SYDVKM in the germline V gene. Trimming removed 10 bases from V and 8 bases from J, with 20 bases in between. The DNA for the CDR3 is TGTGCCATTTCGGTCCAGGGGATTAGCGGCTACACCTTC. This gives the protein CAISVQGISGYTF.

The V gene is TRBV6-4, the J gene TRBJ2-1, with 8 bases lining up with TRBD1. CDR3 length: 13 amino acids. V shed 4 bases, J shed 6 bases, and the junction held 2 bases outside the gene matches. Per the germline V gene, CDR1 is MRHNA and CDR2 is SNTAGT. The CDR3: CASSVDRGNEQFF. CDR3 DNA sequence: TGTGCCAGCAGTGTTGACAGGGGCAATGAGCAGTTCTTC.

For the CDR3, the DNA is TGTGCCAGCAGTTTGGGTCCCCGCAATCAGCCCCAGCATTTT. This encodes CASSLGPRNQPQHF. This chain uses TRBV28 with TRBJ1-5; the D is unclear. The germline gives CDR1 MDHEN, CDR2 SYDVKM. The V gene lost 3 bases and the J gene lost 2 bases, with 8 bases spanning the gap. The CDR3 is 14 residues long.